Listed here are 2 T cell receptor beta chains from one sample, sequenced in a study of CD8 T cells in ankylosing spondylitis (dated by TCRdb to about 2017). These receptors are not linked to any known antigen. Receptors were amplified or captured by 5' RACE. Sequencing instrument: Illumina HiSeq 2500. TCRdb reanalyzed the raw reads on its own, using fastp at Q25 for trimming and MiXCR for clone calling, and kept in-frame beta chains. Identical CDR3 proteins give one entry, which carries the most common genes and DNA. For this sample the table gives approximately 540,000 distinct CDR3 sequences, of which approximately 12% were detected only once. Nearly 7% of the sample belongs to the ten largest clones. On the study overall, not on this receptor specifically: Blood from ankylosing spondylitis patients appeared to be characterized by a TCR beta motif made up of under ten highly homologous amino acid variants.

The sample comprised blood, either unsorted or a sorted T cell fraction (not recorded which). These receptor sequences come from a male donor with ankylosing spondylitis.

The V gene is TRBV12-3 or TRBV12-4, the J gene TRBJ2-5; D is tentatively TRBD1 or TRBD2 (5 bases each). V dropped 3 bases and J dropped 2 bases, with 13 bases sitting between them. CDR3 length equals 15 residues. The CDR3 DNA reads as TGTGCCAGCAGTTTTGGGACGGCCATACAAGAGACCCAGTACTTC. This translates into CASSFGTAIQETQYF.

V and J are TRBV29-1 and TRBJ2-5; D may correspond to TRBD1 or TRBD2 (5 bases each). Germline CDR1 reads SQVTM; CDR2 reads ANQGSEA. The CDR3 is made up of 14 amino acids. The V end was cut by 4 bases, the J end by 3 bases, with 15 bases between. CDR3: CSVARDPSKETQYF. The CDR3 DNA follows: TGCAGCGTTGCAAGGGACCCCTCCAAAGAGACCCAGTACTTC.